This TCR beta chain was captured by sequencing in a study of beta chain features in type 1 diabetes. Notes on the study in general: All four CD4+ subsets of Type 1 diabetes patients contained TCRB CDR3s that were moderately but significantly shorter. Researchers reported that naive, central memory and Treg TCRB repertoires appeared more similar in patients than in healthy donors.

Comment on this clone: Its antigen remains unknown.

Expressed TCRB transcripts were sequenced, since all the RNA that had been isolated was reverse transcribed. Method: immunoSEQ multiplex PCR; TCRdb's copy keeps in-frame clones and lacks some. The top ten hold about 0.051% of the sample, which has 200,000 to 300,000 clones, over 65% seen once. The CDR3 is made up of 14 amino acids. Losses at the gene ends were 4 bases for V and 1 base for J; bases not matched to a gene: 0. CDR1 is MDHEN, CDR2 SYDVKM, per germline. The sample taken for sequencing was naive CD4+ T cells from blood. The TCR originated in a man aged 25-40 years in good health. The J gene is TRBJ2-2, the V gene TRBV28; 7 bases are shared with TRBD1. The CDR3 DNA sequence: TGTGCCAGCAGTTGGGACAGGAACACCGGGGAGCTGTTTTTT. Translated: CASSWDRNTGELFF.